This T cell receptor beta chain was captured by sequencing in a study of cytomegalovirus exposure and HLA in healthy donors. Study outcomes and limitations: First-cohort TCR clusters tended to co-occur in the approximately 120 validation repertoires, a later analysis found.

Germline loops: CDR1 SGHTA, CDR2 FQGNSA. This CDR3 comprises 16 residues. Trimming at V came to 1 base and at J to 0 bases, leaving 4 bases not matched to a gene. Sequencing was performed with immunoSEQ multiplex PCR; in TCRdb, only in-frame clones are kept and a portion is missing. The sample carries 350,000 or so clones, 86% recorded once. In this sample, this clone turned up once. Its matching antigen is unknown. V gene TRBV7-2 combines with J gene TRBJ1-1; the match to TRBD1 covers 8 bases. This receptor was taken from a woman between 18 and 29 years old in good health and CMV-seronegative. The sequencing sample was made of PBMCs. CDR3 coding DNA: TGTGCCAGCAGCTTAGTTTCGGGACAGGTGAACACTGAAGCTTTCTTT. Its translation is CASSLVSGQVNTEAFF.